What follows describes a single T cell receptor beta chain. Its antigen is still unknown. The authors ran the assay at deep level. Some clones are missing from TCRdb's copy, which holds only in-frame ones; the method was immunoSEQ multiplex PCR. The profile shows some 900,000 clones, approximately 80% of them singletons. This sample was taken from a study of shared clonotypes between healthy human individuals. Looking at the study overall: Donors had three CD4 naive, three CD4 memory, two CD8 naive and one CD8 memory plate apiece.

Regarding the study as a whole: Sequencing depth was expected to affect clonotype sharing among donors. Sorted-subset sequencing, rarefaction showed, was incomplete despite large depth.

Sequenced sample: memory CD4+ T cells sorted from blood. Subset reported: CD45RA-negative fraction. This sequence originates from a man aged 18 to 30 in good health.

CDR3 protein: CASSLGLRGDTQYF. DNA for the CDR3: TGTGCCAGCAGTTTAGGGCTCCGGGGGGATACGCAGTATTTT. V is TRBV28 and J is TRBJ2-3; TRBD2 is a possible D gene (6 bases). V shed 2 bases and J shed 6 bases, with 12 bases lying between them. Germline values: CDR1 MDHEN, CDR2 SYDVKM. This CDR3 has 14 amino acids. The entire variable domain, with the rest obtained from reference TRBV28 and TRBJ2-3, is as follows: DVKVTQSSRYLVKRTGEKVFLECVQDMDHENMFWYRQDPGLGLRLIYFSYDVKMKEKGDIPEGYSVSREKKERFSLILESASTNQTSMYLCASSLGLRGDTQYFGPGTRLTVL.